This record looks at one T cell receptor (beta chain) sequence and its context. This clonotype was observed a few times. It has no known antigen specificity. Base qualities are not recorded, but no much larger clone differs from it by a single base. The source of the sample is a study of T-cell memory formation after mild COVID-19 listed by TCRdb under 2021. In terms of the full investigation: TCR sequence clusters from the two donors were found to be largely donor specific. Longitudinal TCRalpha and TCRbeta repertoire sequencing tracked T-cell clones expanding and contracting after mild COVID-19 in two donors. Two young, previously healthy adult volunteers made up the cohort, one male and one female.

The sequencer listed for this sample is Illumina NovaSeq 6000. TCRalpha and TCRbeta cDNA libraries were built by 5'RACE with constant-segment primers, adding sample barcodes and unique molecular identifiers. Trizol reagent was used to extract RNA from every sample. Library amplification was performed in two PCR steps, and a second sample barcode and Illumina TruSeq adapters were introduced in the second step. Libraries were sequenced on an Illumina NovaSeq with 2 x 150 bp paired-end reads. The authors' pipeline ran thus. Reads were demultiplexed and collapsed into UMI-guided consensus sequences with migec v1.2.7. With mixcr v2.1.11, UMI consensuses were aligned to TRA and TRB V and J templates and assembled into clonotypes. A clonotype was counted as expanded or contracted only if both edgeR and NoisET called the change significant, with noise models trained on biological replicates. For edgeR calls, the thresholds were a false discovery rate-adjusted p below 0.01 and a log2 fold-change of 1. PCA with hierarchical clustering of max-normalized trajectories of the 1000 most abundant clonotypes was used as exploratory dynamics analysis. Separately sequenced CD4+ and CD8+ repertoires were used to assign the CD4 or CD8 phenotype of responding clones. TCRdb ran its own pipeline on the public reads, namely fastp trimming at Q25 and MiXCR clone calling, and kept in-frame beta chains. Each CDR3 protein gets just one entry, which takes the most common genes and DNA from the rows behind it. For this entry, the V and J calls and clone size follow TCRdb and not the study's own pipeline. The sample table records 530,000 or so distinct CDR3 sequences; roughly a sixth of these occur just once. Approximately 8.1% of the sample lies in the top ten.

Paper-wide results and their limitations: The detection of some responding clones in pre-infection memory suggests that pre-existing cross-reactive memory T cells joined the SARS-CoV-2 response. Clones that contracted from day 15 to 85 showed balanced CD4/CD8 phenotypes, whereas a second wave of clones that expanded from day 15 to 37 leaned towards CD4+. Contracting CD4+ clones turned up mainly in the CM and EM memory subsets, whereas EMRA was where CD8+ clones were enriched. The study covered only a couple of mild cases, and larger cohorts including severe cases with pre-infection samples were considered necessary. SARS-CoV-2 specificity was not confirmed for the second-wave clones peaking on day 37.

PBMCs were isolated by Ficoll-Paque density gradient centrifugation. The receptor comes from an adult woman who had mild COVID-19 (a few samples of this study predate the infection). The sample titles of this study are shuffled in the database, so cell type and time point are left out; the donor was told from shared clones. The sequenced material came from PBMCs or a T cell subset sorted from them (not recorded which).

In nucleotides, the sequence is TGCGCCAGCAGCGTCTCGGTCCCCTACGAGCAGTACTTC. Its amino acids are CASSVSVPYEQYF. This sequence uses TRBV5-1 and TRBJ2-7; no D gene is confidently identified. Reading from cysteine to phenylalanine, the CDR3 counts 13 amino acids. The kept DNA is CDR3 alone, 39 bases in frame from the first base. At the junction V is shortened by 4 bases and J by 2 bases, with 10 bases in between. The CDR1 and CDR2 encoded by the germline V gene are SGHRS and YFSETQ.